This TCR beta chain was obtained from a study of cytomegalovirus exposure and HLA in healthy donors. V lost 7 bases, J lost 5 bases, and 10 bases stayed unmatched. This CDR3 is built from 16 residues. Germline CDR1 and CDR2: SGHRS and YFSETQ. With respect to this clone: Its antigen is currently unknown.

Primers: 60 Vbeta forward and 13 Jbeta reverse. Sequenced by immunoSEQ multiplex PCR; TCRdb stores in-frame clones only, minus some. Seen here are about 190,000 clones, about 85% observed once, and the top ten hold approximately 1.1%. Overall study findings and caveats: It is likely that the observed cluster of highly shared sequence variants was a sequencing artifact.

The chain recombines TRBV5-1 with TRBJ2-2; 11 bases are shared with TRBD2. This TCR came from a boy aged 2-15 years in good health and CMV-seronegative. The material sequenced was PBMCs. CDR3 protein: CASAAPGLAVTGELFF. For the CDR3, the DNA is TGCGCCAGCGCGGCCCCGGGACTAGCGGTGACCGGGGAGCTGTTTTTT.